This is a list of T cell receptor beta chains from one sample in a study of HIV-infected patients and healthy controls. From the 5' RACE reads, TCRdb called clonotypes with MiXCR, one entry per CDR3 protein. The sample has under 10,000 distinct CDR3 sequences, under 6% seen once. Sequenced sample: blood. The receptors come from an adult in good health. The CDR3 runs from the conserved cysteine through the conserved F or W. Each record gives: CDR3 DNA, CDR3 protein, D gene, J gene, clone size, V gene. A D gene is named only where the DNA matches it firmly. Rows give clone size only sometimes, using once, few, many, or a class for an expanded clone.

TGTGCCACCACCCAGACTAGCGGAACAGATACGCAGTATTTT | CATTQTSGTDTQYF | TRBD2 | TRBJ2-3 | few | TRBV19
TGCGCCAGCAGCTTGGCCGGGAGCGGGAGTCCGCCTTACAATGAGCAGTTCTTC | CASSLAGSGSPPYNEQFF | TRBD2 | TRBJ2-1 | medium-sized | TRBV5-1
TGTGCCAGCTCCGGACTACCCAGGGGAGTAAACACTGAAGCTTTCTTT | CASSGLPRGVNTEAFF | . | TRBJ1-1 | . | TRBV18
TGCAGTGCTAGAGATCCAATCAGCAATCAGCCCCAGCATTTT | CSARDPISNQPQHF | . | TRBJ1-5 | medium-sized | TRBV20-1
TGTGCCAGCAGCCCCCAGGTCGGGCAGGGACTGAACAATGAGCAGTTCTTC | CASSPQVGQGLNNEQFF | . | TRBJ2-1 | . | TRBV7-2
TGTGCCAGCAGTTCCCGGGGTACGAACCCAGGGGACGATGAGCAGTTCTTC | CASSSRGTNPGDDEQFF | . | TRBJ2-1 | medium-sized | TRBV12-3/TRBV12-4
TGTGCCAGCAGCCAAGATCGGAGGCGAAACTATGGCTACACCTTC | CASSQDRRRNYGYTF | . | TRBJ1-2 | medium-sized | TRBV3-1
TGTGCCAGCAGCTTGATCGGGCAGCCCCAGCATTTT | CASSLIGQPQHF | . | TRBJ1-5 | medium-sized | TRBV5-5
TGTGCCAGCAGCCAAGATCAGTACGAGCAGTACTTC | CASSQDQYEQYF | . | TRBJ2-7 | medium-sized | TRBV14
TGTGCCAGCAGCTCCAGGACTAGCGGGAGCGGTAGAAGCTCCTACGAGCAGTACTTC | CASSSRTSGSGRSSYEQYF | TRBD2 | TRBJ2-7 | . | TRBV13
TGTGCCAGCAGCCTTGGACAGATTTACAATGAGCAGTTCTTC | CASSLGQIYNEQFF | . | TRBJ2-1 | many | TRBV3-1
TGTGCCAGCAGTTTTTCGGGCGCAGATACGCAGTATTTT | CASSFSGADTQYF | . | TRBJ2-3 | medium-sized | TRBV12-3/TRBV12-4
TGTGCCAGCAGCCAAAACCCCCGGGTCGTACAGGCTAACTATGGCTACACCTTC | CASSQNPRVVQANYGYTF | . | TRBJ1-2 | many | TRBV3-1
TGTGCCAGCAGCTTAGTAGTAGGGGCGGGGAGCACAGATACGCAGTATTTT | CASSLVVGAGSTDTQYF | . | TRBJ2-3 | many | TRBV7-2
TGCGCCAGCAGTCAATTCCAGGGGTACGAGCAGTACTTC | CASSQFQGYEQYF | . | TRBJ2-7 | medium-sized | TRBV23-1
TGTGCCAGCAAATTGACAGGGTCAATGAACACTGAAGCTTTCTTT | CASKLTGSMNTEAFF | TRBD1 | TRBJ1-1 | many | TRBV6-2/TRBV6-3
TGTGCCAGCAGTTTCGGATCTGGGGCCAACGTCCTGACTTTC | CASSFGSGANVLTF | . | TRBJ2-6 | many | TRBV12-3/TRBV12-4
TGCAGCGGGTCAGGAAGGGGGATCACAGATACGCAGTATTTT | CSGSGRGITDTQYF | . | TRBJ2-3 | medium-sized | TRBV29-1
TGTGCCAGCAGTTTCCAGGGTAGTGCCTACAATGAGCAGTTCTTC | CASSFQGSAYNEQFF | . | TRBJ2-1 | . | TRBV28
TGTGCCAGCAGTCCACAGGGACTCAGCAACAATGAGCAGTTCTTC | CASSPQGLSNNEQFF | . | TRBJ2-1 | medium-sized | TRBV27
TGTGCCAGCAGCCCCGGGAGACGCGGGAGAGGCTCAGATACGCAGTATTTT | CASSPGRRGRGSDTQYF | TRBD2 | TRBJ2-3 | many | TRBV4-2
TGTGCCAGCAGCCCGCTCTATGGCTACACCTTC | CASSPLYGYTF | . | TRBJ1-2 | medium-sized | TRBV7-9
TGTGCCAGCAGAACCCCCACCTACGAGCAGTACTTC | CASRTPTYEQYF | . | TRBJ2-7 | medium-sized | TRBV6-2/TRBV6-3
TGTGCCAGCAGCCGGGACAGAAGGAACACTGAAGCTTTCTTT | CASSRDRRNTEAFF | TRBD1 | TRBJ1-1 | many | TRBV7-2
TGTGCCAGCAGCTTCGGAACAGGGAGGGGCACTGAAGCTTTCTTT | CASSFGTGRGTEAFF | . | TRBJ1-1 | many | TRBV5-6
TGTGCCAGCAGCGCCCGTGGAAGCGGGAGCACAGATACGCAGTATTTT | CASSARGSGSTDTQYF | . | TRBJ2-3 | medium-sized | TRBV7-2
TGCGCCAGCAGCCAAGATCTTAGCGGCTATGGCTACACCTTC | CASSQDLSGYGYTF | . | TRBJ1-2 | medium-sized | TRBV4-3
TGTGCCAGCAGTAAAGACAGGGTAGGCGGGGAGCTGTTTTTT | CASSKDRVGGELFF | TRBD1 | TRBJ2-2 | many | TRBV12-3/TRBV12-4
TGTGCCAGCAGCTCACCAAACGGATATGAGCAGTTCTTC | CASSSPNGYEQFF | . | TRBJ2-1 | many | TRBV11-1
TGTGCCAGCAGCTACCCTAAGGGGAAAAAACTGTTTTTT | CASSYPKGKKLFF | . | TRBJ1-4 | . | TRBV7-9
TGTGCCAGCAGTTTTGAAGCGGGGGGGACCGGGGAGCTGTTTTTT | CASSFEAGGTGELFF | TRBD2 | TRBJ2-2 | medium-sized | TRBV12-3/TRBV12-4
TGTGCCAGCAGCCCTCGGGGAGCGGGAGGTTCCTACGAGCAGTACTTC | CASSPRGAGGSYEQYF | TRBD2 | TRBJ2-7 | medium-sized | TRBV6-5
TGTGCCAGCAGCTTAGGGGCCTTTGAGGAGGCTCAGTACTTC | CASSLGAFEEAQYF | . | TRBJ2-5 | many | TRBV13
TGTGCCAGCAATCTCTACAGGGACTTCACTGAAGCTTTCTTT | CASNLYRDFTEAFF | . | TRBJ1-1 | many | TRBV28
TGTGCCAGCTCACCAGAGGGAGGCCAGGGGCAGCCCCAGCATTTT | CASSPEGGQGQPQHF | . | TRBJ1-5 | medium-sized | TRBV18
TGTGCCAGCAGCTCCCGGACTAGCGGGACAGTAGTCGATGAGCAGTTCTTC | CASSSRTSGTVVDEQFF | TRBD2 | TRBJ2-1 | medium-sized | TRBV7-9
TGTGCCAGCAGCCAAGACAGGGGGCCGAACACTGAAGCTTTCTTT | CASSQDRGPNTEAFF | TRBD1 | TRBJ1-1 | many | TRBV4-2
TGTGCCAGCAGGCAACCTGGAAACACCATATATTTT | CASRQPGNTIYF | . | TRBJ1-3 | many | TRBV12-3/TRBV12-4
TGTGCCAGCAGTTACTCGGGGGCTGATAATTCACCCCTCCACTTT | CASSYSGADNSPLHF | . | TRBJ1-6 | . | TRBV6-5
TGTGCCAGCAGCTTCACTTCAACAAACACTGAAGCTTTCTTT | CASSFTSTNTEAFF | . | TRBJ1-1 | many | TRBV7-8
TGTGCCAGCAACAGAGGGGGCCGCTCACAGGTTTTCCAAGAGACCCAGTACTTC | CASNRGGRSQVFQETQYF | TRBD1 | TRBJ2-5 | medium-sized | TRBV11-2